These 10 T cell receptor beta chains came from one sample sequenced in a study of Graves' ophthalmopathy and Graves' hyperthyroidism. From RNA, the CDR3 regions of TCR beta chains were amplified and sequenced. RT-PCR was first run with HTBI primers, then multiplex PCR in a second round. TCRdb reanalysed the multiplex PCR reads using MiXCR and keeps one entry per CDR3 protein. Altogether 680,000 or so distinct CDR3 sequences are present, about 24% being singletons, with the ten largest covering roughly 7.4%. Sequencing was performed on peripheral blood. Receptors were obtained from a young woman with stable Graves' hyperthyroidism. Some clones in this sample may be carry-over from other donors' samples.

V gene TRBV10-3 combines with J gene TRBJ1-1, with TRBD1 matching 7 bases. The CDR3 consists of 14 residues. The germline gives CDR1 ENHRY, CDR2 SYGVKD. The junction had 9 bases not matched to a gene; V was cut back by 7 bases and J by 4 bases. The CDR3 is CAINPGGRGTEAFF. The CDR3 nucleotides read TGTGCCATCAATCCAGGGGGAAGGGGCACTGAAGCTTTCTTT.

DNA for the CDR3: TGCAGTGCTAGAGATCTCGTTAATAGTGGGGGCTACGAGCAGTACTTC. Residues: CSARDLVNSGGYEQYF. J is TRBJ2-7 and V is TRBV20-1; tentatively, D is TRBD1 or TRBD2 (5 bases each). Trimming took 0 bases from V and 3 from J, leaving 18 bases between them. CDR3 length equals 16 residues. CDR1 is DFQATT and CDR2 is SNEGSKA in the germline V gene (reference sequence).

V usage is TRBV27 and J usage is TRBJ2-7; D is undetermined. V shed 5 bases and J shed 4 bases, with 18 bases lying between them. Germline V gene lookup returns CDR1 MNHEY and CDR2 SMNVEV (reference sequence). This CDR3 spans 15 amino acids. As DNA, the CDR3 is TGTGCCAGCAGTCCAATAGCTTCGCAGACATACGAGCAGTACTTC. Translated: CASSPIASQTYEQYF.

The chain carries TRBV19 and TRBJ1-3; D perhaps matches TRBD1 (5 bases). Per germline, CDR1 LNHDA and CDR2 SQIVND (reference sequence). The V end lost 7 bases, the J end lost 1 base, and 11 bases lay between the germline ends. This CDR3 has 14 residues. The CDR3 region has the DNA TGTGCCAGTATTATTCGGGGGTCTGGAAACACCATATATTTT. Translating it yields CASIIRGSGNTIYF.

With respect to this clonotype: A much larger clone lies one base from this, so it may be a read error. The chain has TRBV6-2 or TRBV6-3 and TRBJ2-5, with D perhaps TRBD1 (6 bases). This CDR3 contains 13 residues. Looked up from germline, CDR1 is MNHEY and CDR2 is SVGEGT. CDR3 protein: CASSYLGAETQDF. CDR3 coding DNA: TGTGCCAGCAGTTACTTGGGGGCAGAGACCCAGGACTTC.

This clonotype has a handful of counts. The rearrangement uses TRBV6-4 and TRBJ1-6; 8 positions agree with TRBD1. CDR1 and CDR2 from the germline V gene are MRHNA and SNTAGT. The CDR3 runs 19 residues. V lost 10 bases, J lost 0 bases, and 17 bases stayed unmatched. CDR3 sequence (DNA): TGTGCCACCAACGACTTAGAGACAGGGGCCACCTCCTATAATTCACCCCTCCACTTT. Amino acid sequence: CATNDLETGATSYNSPLHF.

This clonotype has ten or more counts. The genes are TRBV30 and TRBJ1-2, with a weak D call TRBD1 (5 bases). The CDR3 sequence is 13 residues long. Looked up from germline, CDR1 is GTSNPN and CDR2 is SVGIG (reference sequence). Trimming pared 5 bases from V and 2 bases from J, leaving 12 bases between. CDR3 nucleotides: TGTGCCTGGGGAGGGGAGAAAAACTATGGCTACACCTTC. Amino acid sequence: CAWGGEKNYGYTF.

This clonotype was found many times. The CDR3, as DNA: TGTGCCAGCAGCAAGGGACATGCGGACACTGAAGCTTTCTTT. It codes for CASSKGHADTEAFF. J is TRBJ1-1 and V is TRBV11-3, with D possibly being TRBD1 (6 bases). Trimming removed 5 bases at V and 3 bases at J, with 13 bases between. Germline values: CDR1 SGHNT, CDR2 YENEEA. The CDR3 is made up of 14 amino acids.

This chain joins TRBV20-1 and TRBJ2-5, with a possible D match to TRBD1 (7 bases). Germline V CDR1 and CDR2: DFQATT, SNEGSKA (reference sequence). This CDR3 has 13 residues. V dropped 7 bases and J dropped 1 base, with 13 bases sitting between them. CDR3: CSVGGTAQETQYF. In nucleotides, the CDR3 is TGCAGTGTAGGGGGGACAGCCCAAGAGACCCAGTACTTC.

This clonotype was found many times. The rearrangement uses TRBV12-3 or TRBV12-4 and TRBJ1-5, with no clear D. CDR3 length equals 19 residues. The ends were cut back, 3 bases at V and 0 bases at J, with 21 bases in the middle. The CDR3 nucleotides read TGTGCCAGCAGTTTCCGGACCCTTGGACGCCGAGTTAGCAATCAGCCCCAGCATTTT. Translating gives CASSFRTLGRRVSNQPQHF.